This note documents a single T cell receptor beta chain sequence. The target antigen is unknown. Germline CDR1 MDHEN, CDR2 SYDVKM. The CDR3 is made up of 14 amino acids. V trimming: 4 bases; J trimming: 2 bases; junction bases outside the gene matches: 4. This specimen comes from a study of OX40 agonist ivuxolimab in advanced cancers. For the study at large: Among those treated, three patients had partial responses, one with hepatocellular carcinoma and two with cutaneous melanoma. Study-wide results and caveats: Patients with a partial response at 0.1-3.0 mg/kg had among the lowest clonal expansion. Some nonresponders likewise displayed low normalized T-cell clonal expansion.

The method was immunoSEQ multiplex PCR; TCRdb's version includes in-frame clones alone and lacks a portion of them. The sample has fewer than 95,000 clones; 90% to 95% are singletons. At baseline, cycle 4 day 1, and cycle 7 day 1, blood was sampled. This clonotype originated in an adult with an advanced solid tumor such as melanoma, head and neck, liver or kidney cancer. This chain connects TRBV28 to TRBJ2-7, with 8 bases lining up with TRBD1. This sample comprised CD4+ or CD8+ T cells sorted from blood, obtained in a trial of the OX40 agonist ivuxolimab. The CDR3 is CASSSSDRAYEQYF. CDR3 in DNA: TGTGCCAGCAGTTCCTCGGACAGGGCCTACGAGCAGTACTTC.